The TCR beta chain described here comes from a study of T cell responses to AZD1222 COVID-19 vaccine. Both about-4-week and about-12-week second-dose recipients were combined. Germline lookup yields CDR1 SGHTA and CDR2 FQGNSA. V was shortened by 2 bases and J by 2 bases, with 9 bases between the two germline ends. This CDR3 is 14 amino acids long. As to this clone: Its antigen is not identified.

Notes on the study in general: Nearly half of spike-specific TCRs reportedly go after variant regions that carry no mutations. Seropositive at baseline were only a handful of AZD1222 recipients. Most donors were white British, females outnumbered males, and clonal diversity was possibly underestimated.

Profiled with immunoSEQ multiplex PCR; TCRdb holds only in-frame clones, not every one. This sample has about 100,000 clones, with 70% to 90% found just once. Sequencing used peripheral blood, obtained 28 days after the second AZD1222 dose. The chain recombines TRBV7-2 with TRBJ1-1; D gene unclear. This receptor was taken from an adult who received the AZD1222 COVID-19 vaccine. In nucleotides, the CDR3 is TGTGCCAGCAGCTTAAAGGCGGGAAACACTGAAGCTTTCTTT. This codes for CASSLKAGNTEAFF.